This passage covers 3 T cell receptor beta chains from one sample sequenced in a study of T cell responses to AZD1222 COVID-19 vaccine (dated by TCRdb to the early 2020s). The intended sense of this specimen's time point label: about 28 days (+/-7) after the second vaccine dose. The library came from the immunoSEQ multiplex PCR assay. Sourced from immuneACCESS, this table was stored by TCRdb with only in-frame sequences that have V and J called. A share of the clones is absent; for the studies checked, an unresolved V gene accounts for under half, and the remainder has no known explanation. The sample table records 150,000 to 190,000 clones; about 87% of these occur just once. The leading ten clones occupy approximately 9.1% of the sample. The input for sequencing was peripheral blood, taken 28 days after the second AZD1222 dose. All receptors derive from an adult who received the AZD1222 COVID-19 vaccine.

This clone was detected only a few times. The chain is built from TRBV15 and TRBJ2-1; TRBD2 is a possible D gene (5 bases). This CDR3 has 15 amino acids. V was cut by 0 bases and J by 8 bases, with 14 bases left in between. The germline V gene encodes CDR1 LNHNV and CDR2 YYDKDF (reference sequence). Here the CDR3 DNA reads TGTGCCACCAGCAGAGAAGGGAGCGTCCGACATGAGCAGTTCTTC. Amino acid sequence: CATSREGSVRHEQFF.

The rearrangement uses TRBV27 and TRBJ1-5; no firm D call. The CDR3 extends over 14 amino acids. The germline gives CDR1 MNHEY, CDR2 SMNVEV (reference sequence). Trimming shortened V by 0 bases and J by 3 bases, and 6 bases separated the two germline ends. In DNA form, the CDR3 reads TGTGCCAGCAGTTTATCAGGGTTCAATCAGCCCCAGCATTTT. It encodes CASSLSGFNQPQHF.

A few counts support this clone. CDR3 sequence (DNA): TGTGCCAGCAGCTTAGGGGGTTTCACCGGGGAGCTGTTTTTT. Residues: CASSLGGFTGELFF. The rearrangement joins TRBV7-2 to TRBJ2-2; D is unresolved. The CDR3 totals 14 residues. V lost 1 base, J lost 4 bases, and 7 bases lay in between. CDR1 SGHTA and CDR2 FQGNSA come from the germline V gene.